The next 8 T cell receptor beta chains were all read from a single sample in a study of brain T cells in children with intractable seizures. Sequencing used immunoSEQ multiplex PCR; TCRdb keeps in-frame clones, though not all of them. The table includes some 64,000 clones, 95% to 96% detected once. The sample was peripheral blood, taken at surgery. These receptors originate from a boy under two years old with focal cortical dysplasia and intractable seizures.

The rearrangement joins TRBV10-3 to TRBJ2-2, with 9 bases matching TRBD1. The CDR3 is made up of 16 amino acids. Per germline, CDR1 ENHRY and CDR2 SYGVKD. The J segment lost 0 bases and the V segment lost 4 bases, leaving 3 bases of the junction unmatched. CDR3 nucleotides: TGTGCCATCAGTGTCAGACAGGGGGCGAACACCGGGGAGCTGTTTTTT. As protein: CAISVRQGANTGELFF.

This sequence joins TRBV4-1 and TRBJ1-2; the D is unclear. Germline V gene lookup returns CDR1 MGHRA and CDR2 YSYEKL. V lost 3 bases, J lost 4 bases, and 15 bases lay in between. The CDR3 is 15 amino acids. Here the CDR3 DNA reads TGCGCCAGCAGCCAGAGAGCCACAGCGATCTATGGCTACACCTTC. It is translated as CASSQRATAIYGYTF.

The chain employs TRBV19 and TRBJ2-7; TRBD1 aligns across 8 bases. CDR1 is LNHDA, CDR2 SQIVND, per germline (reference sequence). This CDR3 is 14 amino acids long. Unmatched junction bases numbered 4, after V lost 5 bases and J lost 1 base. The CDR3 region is CASSQGAKSYEQYF. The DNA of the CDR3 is TGTGCCAGTAGTCAGGGGGCGAAGTCCTACGAGCAGTACTTC.

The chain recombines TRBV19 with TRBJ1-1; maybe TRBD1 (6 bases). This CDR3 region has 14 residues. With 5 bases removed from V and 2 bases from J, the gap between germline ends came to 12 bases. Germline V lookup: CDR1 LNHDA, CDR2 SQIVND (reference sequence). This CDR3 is CASSSRGPNTEAFF. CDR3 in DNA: TGTGCCAGTAGTTCCAGGGGTCCTAACACTGAAGCTTTCTTT. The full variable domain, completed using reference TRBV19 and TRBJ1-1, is DGGITQSPKYLFRKEGQNVTLSCEQNLNHDAMYWYRQDPGQGLRLIYYSQIVNDFQKGDIAEGYSVSREKKESFPLTVTSAQKNPTAFYLCASSSRGPNTEAFFGQGTRLTVV.

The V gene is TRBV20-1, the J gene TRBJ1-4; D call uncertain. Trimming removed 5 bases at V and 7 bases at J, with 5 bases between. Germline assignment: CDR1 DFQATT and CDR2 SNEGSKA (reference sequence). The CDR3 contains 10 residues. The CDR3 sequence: CSAGREKLFF. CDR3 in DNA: TGCAGTGCTGGCCGTGAAAAACTGTTTTTT.

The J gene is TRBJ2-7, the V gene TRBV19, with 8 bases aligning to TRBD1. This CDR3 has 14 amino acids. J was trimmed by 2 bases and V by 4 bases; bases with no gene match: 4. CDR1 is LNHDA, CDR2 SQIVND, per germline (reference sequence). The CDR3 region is CASSRQGPPYEQYF. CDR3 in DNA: TGTGCCAGTAGTAGACAGGGGCCGCCCTACGAGCAGTACTTC.

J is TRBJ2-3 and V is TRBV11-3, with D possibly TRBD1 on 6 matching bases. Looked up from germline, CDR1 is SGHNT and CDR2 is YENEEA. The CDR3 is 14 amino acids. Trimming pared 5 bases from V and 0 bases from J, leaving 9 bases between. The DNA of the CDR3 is TGTGCCAGCAGCCAGGGGCGTAGCACAGATACGCAGTATTTT. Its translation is CASSQGRSTDTQYF.

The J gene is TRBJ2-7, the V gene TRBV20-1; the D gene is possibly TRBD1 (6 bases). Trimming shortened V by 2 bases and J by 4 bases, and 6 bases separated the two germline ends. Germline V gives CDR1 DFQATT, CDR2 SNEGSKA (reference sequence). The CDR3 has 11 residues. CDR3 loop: CSARQGYEQYF. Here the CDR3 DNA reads TGCAGTGCTAGACAGGGGTACGAGCAGTACTTC.